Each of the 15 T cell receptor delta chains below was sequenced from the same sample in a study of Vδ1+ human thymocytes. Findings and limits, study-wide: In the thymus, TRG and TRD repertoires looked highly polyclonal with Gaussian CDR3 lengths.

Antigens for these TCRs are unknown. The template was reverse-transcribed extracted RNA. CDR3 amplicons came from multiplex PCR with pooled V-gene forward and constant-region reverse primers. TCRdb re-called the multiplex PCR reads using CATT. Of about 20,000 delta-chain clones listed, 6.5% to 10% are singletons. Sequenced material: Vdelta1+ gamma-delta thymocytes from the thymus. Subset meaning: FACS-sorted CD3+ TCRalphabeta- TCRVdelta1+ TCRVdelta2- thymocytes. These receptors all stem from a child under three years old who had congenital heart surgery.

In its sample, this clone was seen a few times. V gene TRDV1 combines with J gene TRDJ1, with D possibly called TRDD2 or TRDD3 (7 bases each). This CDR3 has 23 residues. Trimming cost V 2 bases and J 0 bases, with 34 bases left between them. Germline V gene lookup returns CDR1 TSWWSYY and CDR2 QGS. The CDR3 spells CALGESLFPTPFNKGDYTDKLIF. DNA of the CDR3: TGTGCTCTTGGGGAATCCCTATTTCCTACTCCCTTTAATAAGGGGGATTACACCGATAAACTCATCTTT.

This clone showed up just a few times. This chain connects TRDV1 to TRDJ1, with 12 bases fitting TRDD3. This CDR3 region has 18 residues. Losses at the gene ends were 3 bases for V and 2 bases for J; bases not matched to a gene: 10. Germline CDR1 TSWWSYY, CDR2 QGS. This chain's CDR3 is CALGDHLRLGDTTDKLIF. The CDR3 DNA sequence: TGTGCTCTTGGGGACCATCTCCGACTGGGGGATACAACCGATAAACTCATCTTT.

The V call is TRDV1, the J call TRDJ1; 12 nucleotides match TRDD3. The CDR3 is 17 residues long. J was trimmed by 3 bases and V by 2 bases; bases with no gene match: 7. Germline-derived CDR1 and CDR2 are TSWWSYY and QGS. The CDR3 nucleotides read TGTGCTCTTGGGGAATTCGGTACTGGGGGATACCCCGATAAACTCATCTTT. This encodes CALGEFGTGGYPDKLIF.

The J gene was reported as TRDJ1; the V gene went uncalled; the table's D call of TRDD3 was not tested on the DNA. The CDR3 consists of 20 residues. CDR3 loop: CALGDPGTGGYVSYTDKLIF. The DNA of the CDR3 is TGTGCTCTTGGGGACCCCGGTACTGGGGGATACGTGTCGTACACCGATAAACTCATCTTT.

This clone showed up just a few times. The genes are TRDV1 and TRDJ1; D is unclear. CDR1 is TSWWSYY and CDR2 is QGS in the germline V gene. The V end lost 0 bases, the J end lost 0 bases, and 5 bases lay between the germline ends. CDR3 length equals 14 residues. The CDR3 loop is CALGELYHTDKLIF. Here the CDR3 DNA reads TGTGCTCTTGGGGAACTATACCACACCGATAAACTCATCTTT.

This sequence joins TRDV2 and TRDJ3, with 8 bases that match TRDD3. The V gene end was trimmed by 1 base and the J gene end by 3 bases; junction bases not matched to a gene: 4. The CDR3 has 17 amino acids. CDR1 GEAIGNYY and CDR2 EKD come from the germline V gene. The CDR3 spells CACDTGGLRWDTRQMFF. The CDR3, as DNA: TGTGCCTGTGACACTGGGGGATTGCGCTGGGACACCCGACAGATGTTTTTC.

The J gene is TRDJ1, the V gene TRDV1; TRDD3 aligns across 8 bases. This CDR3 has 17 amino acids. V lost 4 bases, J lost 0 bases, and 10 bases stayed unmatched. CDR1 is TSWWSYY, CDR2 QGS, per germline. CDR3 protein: CALGALRGGSHTDKLIF. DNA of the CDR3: TGTGCTCTTGGGGCCCTACGTGGGGGATCCCACACCGATAAACTCATCTTT.

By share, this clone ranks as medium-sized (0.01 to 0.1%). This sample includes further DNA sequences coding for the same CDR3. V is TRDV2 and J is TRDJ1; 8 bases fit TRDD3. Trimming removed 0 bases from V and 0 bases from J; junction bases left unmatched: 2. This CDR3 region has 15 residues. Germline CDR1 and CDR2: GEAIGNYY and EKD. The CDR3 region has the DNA TGTGCCTGTGACACCGTACTGGGGGACACCGATAAACTCATCTTT. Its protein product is CACDTVLGDTDKLIF.

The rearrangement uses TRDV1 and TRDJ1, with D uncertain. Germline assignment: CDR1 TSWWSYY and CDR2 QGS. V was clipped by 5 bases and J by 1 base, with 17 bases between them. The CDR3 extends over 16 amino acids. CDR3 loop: CALGIYYSSFTDKLIF. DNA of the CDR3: TGTGCTCTTGGGATCTACTATTCATCATTCACCGATAAACTCATCTTT.

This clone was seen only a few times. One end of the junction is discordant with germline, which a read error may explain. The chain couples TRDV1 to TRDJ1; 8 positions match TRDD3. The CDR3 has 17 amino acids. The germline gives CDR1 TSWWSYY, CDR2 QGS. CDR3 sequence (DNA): TGTGCTCTTGGGAGACACCATCCTGGGGGAGGATGGGATAGACTCATCTTT. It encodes CALGRHHPGGGWDRLIF.

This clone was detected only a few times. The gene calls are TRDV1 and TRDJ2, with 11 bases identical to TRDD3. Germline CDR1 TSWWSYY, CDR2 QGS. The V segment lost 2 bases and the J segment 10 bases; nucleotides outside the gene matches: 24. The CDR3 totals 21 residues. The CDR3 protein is CALGESWPQVSGLGDTGQLFF. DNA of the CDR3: TGTGCTCTTGGGGAATCTTGGCCCCAGGTGTCCGGGCTGGGGGATACCGGACAACTCTTCTTT.

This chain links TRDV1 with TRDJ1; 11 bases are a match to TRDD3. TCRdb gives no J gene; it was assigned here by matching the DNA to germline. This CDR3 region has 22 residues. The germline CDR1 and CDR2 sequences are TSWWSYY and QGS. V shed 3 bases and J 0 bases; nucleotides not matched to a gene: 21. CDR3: CALGDGGPPKPGGYKYTDKLIF. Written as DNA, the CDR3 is TGTGCTCTTGGGGATGGGGGTCCTCCCAAACCTGGGGGATACAAGTACACCGATAAACTCATCTTT.

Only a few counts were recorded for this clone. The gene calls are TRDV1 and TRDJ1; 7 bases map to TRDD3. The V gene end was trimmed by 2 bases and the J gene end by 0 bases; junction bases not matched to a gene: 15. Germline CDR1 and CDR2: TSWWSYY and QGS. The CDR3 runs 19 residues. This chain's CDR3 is CALGEGYGGAQSYTDKLIF. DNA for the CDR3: TGTGCTCTTGGGGAAGGATATGGGGGAGCTCAATCGTACACCGATAAACTCATCTTT.

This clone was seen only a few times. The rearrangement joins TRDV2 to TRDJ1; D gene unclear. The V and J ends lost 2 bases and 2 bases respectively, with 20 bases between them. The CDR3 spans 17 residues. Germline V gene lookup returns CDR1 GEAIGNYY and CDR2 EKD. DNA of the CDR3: TGTGCCTGTGACAACCTCTACCCCCTGACGTGGACCGATAAACTCATCTTT. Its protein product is CACDNLYPLTWTDKLIF.

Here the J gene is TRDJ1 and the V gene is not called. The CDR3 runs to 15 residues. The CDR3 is CALGPRFYNTDKLIF. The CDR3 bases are TGTGCTCTTGGGCCTAGATTCTACAACACCGATAAACTCATCTTT.